The sequence of this TCR beta chain was determined in a study of molecular identifiers for immune sequencing clone quantification (dated by TCRdb to 2017 to 2018). The study in broad terms: For a replicate experiment, the RNA from either 20,000 or 100,000 naive CD8 T cells was divided into five aliquots, and four of those aliquots went on to sequencing. This methods study benchmarked molecular-identifier clustering-based TCR repertoire sequencing (MIDCIRS) and TCR RNA copy counting, using CD8 T cells to do so.

The paper's findings and limits, for the study overall: When barcode sub-clustering was left out, chimeric consensus sequences inflated TCR diversity, with chimeras reaching as high as 47%. Around 2.9 recovered TCR RNA copies per cell were obtained by modeling, versus roughly 10 by digital PCR, implying a capture efficiency of about 30%. Identical TCR molecules sharing a barcode could cause highly expanded clone sizes to be underestimated. In CMV-specific effector cells, over 97% of molecules were held by clones above 20 RNA copies, whereas under 1% of molecules were held by such clones in naive cells. Naive libraries contained spiked-in Jurkat TCR RNA (approximately 10 copies' worth), which is not part of the donor repertoire. Spiked-in Jurkat TCR RNA equivalent to a single cell was reported to be detectable even among 980,000 or so naive CD8 T cells.

Receptor libraries were prepared by PCR. Instrument used: Illumina HiSeq 4000. Bulk TCR libraries were generated as previously described, with the TCR primers listed in Table S5 used. The Qiagen AllPrep DNA/RNA kit was used to purify total RNA. Before any analysis, reads coming from multiple sequencing runs of the same library were combined into one pool. In the original analysis: Reads were retained only if their TCR constant sequence matched exactly, and those retained reads were trimmed to 150 nt and grouped according to their 12-nt molecular barcodes. Within each barcode group, reads were sub-clustered at a 15% Levenshtein threshold, and quality-weighted consensus sequences were built per RNA molecule. Non-functional sequences were excluded, and lower-count sequences lying one edit away from another sequence were also excluded. On the basis of fitting two negative binomial distributions, barcode sub-clusters with fewer than 20% of the maximum read count were discarded. In TCRdb, the public reads were trimmed at Q25 with fastp and aligned with MiXCR, with productive beta chains retained. Every entry covers one CDR3 protein and lists the most common genes and DNA from its rows. It is TCRdb's table, rather than the study itself, that gives the V and J calls and clone size. The sample yields 12,000 or so distinct CDR3 sequences; about 17% were counted once. The biggest ten clones account for 1.3% to 1.5% of the sample.

V is pared back by 6 bases and J by 6 bases, with 8 bases lying between the germline termini. Including cysteine and phenylalanine, the CDR3 has 12 amino acids. Only the CDR3 part of the read is kept: 36 bases, read in frame from the first base. This clonotype was counted ten times or more. The clone's antigen remains unknown. Nothing much larger sits one base from this clone, and base qualities are not available. Libraries of naive CD8 T cells were built from approximately 20,000 to 980,000 sorted cells, with 10%, 30% or 50% of the purified RNA used. Naive CD8 T cells were FACS-sorted as CD8+CD4-CCR7+CD45RA+ on a BD FACSAria II into RLT Plus buffer. To test detection sensitivity, Jurkat RNA equal to over nine TCR copies was added to samples of about 20,000-1,000,000 naive CD8 T cells. CD8 T cells were enriched with RosetteSep CD8+ T Cell Enrichment Cocktail and Ficoll-Paque, followed by ACK red cell lysis.

This receptor was taken from a human donor in good health. Some libraries in this study had Jurkat cell RNA spiked in. The sequenced sample was naive CD8+ T cells from blood, with Jurkat cell RNA spiked in. This specimen's cell subset or site label, interpreted: FACS-sorted CD8+CD4-CCR7+CD45RA+ naive T cells. The V and J segments used are TRBV12-3 or TRBV12-4 and TRBJ1-4; the D region possibly corresponds to TRBD1 (5 bases align). DNA sequence: TGTGCCAGCAGGGGAGGGGATGAAAAACTGTTTTTT. Translated, it gives CASRGGDEKLFF.